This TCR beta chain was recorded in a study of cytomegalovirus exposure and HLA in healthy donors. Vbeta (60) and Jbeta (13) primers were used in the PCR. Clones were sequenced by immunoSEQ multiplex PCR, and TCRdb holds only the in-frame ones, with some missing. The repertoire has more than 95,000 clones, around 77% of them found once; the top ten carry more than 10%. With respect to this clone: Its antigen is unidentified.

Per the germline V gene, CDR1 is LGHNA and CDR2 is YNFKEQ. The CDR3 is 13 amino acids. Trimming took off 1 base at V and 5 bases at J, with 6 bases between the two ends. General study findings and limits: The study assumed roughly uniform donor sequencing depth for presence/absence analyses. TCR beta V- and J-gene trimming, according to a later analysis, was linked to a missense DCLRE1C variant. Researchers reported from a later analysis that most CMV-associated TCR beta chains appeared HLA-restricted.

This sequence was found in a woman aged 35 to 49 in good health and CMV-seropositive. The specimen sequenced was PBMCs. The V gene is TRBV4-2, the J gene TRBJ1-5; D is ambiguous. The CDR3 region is CASSQAGDQPQHF. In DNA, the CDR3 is TGTGCCAGCAGCCAAGCGGGTGATCAGCCCCAGCATTTT.